The rows below give T cell receptor beta chains drawn from one sample of a study of PD-1 blockade in classical Hodgkin lymphoma. This table comes from immunoSEQ multiplex PCR, and its TCRdb copy is limited to in-frame clones, with some not included. Among 10,000 to 15,000 clones listed, 91% were seen once. The sequences come from peripheral blood mononuclear cells (PBMCs), collected at baseline. These receptors were collected from a human donor with classical Hodgkin lymphoma. Each CDR3 is given with its conserved first and last residue. The D gene is left open where the match is weak. Rows give clone size only sometimes, using once, few, many, or a class for an expanded clone.

d_call j_call clone_size v_call cdr3_nt cdr3_aa
NA TRBJ2-1 NA TRBV5-1 TGCGCCAACAACTCAGGGACAAATCCCTACAATGAGCAGTTCTTC CANNSGTNPYNEQFF
NA TRBJ2-2 NA TRBV7-9 TGTGCCAGCAGCACCGGTGGGGGGCGGAACACCGGGGAGCTGTTTTTT CASSTGGGRNTGELFF
TRBD2 TRBJ2-5 NA TRBV6-4 TGTGCCAGCAGTGGGCCGGGACTAGCGGGGGGTTTGGAGACCCAGTACTTC CASSGPGLAGGLETQYF
NA TRBJ1-4 NA TRBV2 TGTGCCAGCAGTGGGTTTGGGGGAGGTGAAAAACTGTTTTTT CASSGFGGGEKLFF
NA TRBJ1-4 NA TRBV18 TGTGCCAGCTCACCTTCGGAGTCGAGTGAAAAACTGTTTTTT CASSPSESSEKLFF
NA TRBJ1-1 NA TRBV29-1 TGCAGCGCCAGAGAAGGGGCGGGCACTGAAGCTTTCTTT CSAREGAGTEAFF
NA TRBJ2-2 NA TRBV27 TGTGCCAGCATAGGATGGAACACCGGGGAGCTGTTTTTT CASIGWNTGELFF
TRBD2 TRBJ2-5 NA TRBV7-9 TGTGCCAGCAGCGGGACTAGCGGGGGGGCCACGGTAGTAGAGACCCAGTACTTC CASSGTSGGATVVETQYF
NA TRBJ1-1 NA TRBV30 TGTGCTGGAAGGTTGGGCAACTTGAAGAACACTGAAGCTTTCTTT CAGRLGNLKNTEAFF
NA TRBJ1-2 NA TRBV9 TGTGCCAGCAGCACCGTGTACACTGGCTACACCTTC CASSTVYTGYTF
NA TRBJ2-7 once TRBV9 TGTGCCAGCAGCGTGACAGGAAGCTCCTACGAGCAGTACTTC CASSVTGSSYEQYF
NA TRBJ1-1 NA TRBV5-1 TGCGCCAGCAGCCTGACATCCTGGGGGACTGAAGCTTTCTTT CASSLTSWGTEAFF
NA TRBJ2-7 NA TRBV5-4 TGTGCCAGCAGCTTGGGTCCTGAAGGCGCCTACGAGCAGTACTTC CASSLGPEGAYEQYF
NA TRBJ1-3 NA TRBV5-1 TGCGCCAGCAGCTTGGACCCAAGGGGGGGAAACACCATATATTTT CASSLDPRGGNTIYF
TRBD1 TRBJ1-4 few TRBV30 TGTGCCTTTCTCCGGGACAGGGGGAGCGGTGAAAAACTGTTTTTT CAFLRDRGSGEKLFF
NA TRBJ1-2 NA TRBV7-9 TGTGCCAGCAGCCTCCGGGCCGACAAGGGCTACACCTTC CASSLRADKGYTF
NA TRBJ1-6 NA TRBV9 TGTGCCAGCAGTGCAGGGGAACGGGGTAGCTCCTATAATTCACCCCTCCACTTT CASSAGERGSSYNSPLHF
NA TRBJ2-7 NA TRBV7-9 TGTGCCAGCAGCTTTGCAGGGGCCAATTACGAGCAGTACTTC CASSFAGANYEQYF
NA TRBJ2-3 once TRBV7-2 TGTGCCAGCAGCCCAGCGTTACTGGGACCGATACCGACAGATACGCAGTATTTT CASSPALLGPIPTDTQYF
TRBD1 TRBJ1-2 NA TRBV11-1 TGTGCCAGCAGCTTAGCGGGGACAGTGGATGGCTACACCTTC CASSLAGTVDGYTF
NA TRBJ2-7 NA TRBV7-2 TGTGCCAGCAGCTTAGAACCGGGACGAAGCGCAGAGCAGTACTTC CASSLEPGRSAEQYF
NA TRBJ2-3 NA TRBV5-1 TGCGCCAGCAGCTACAGGGCTGATACGCAGTATTTT CASSYRADTQYF
NA TRBJ2-3 NA TRBV10-1 TGCGCCAGCTCGATGGGAACAGATACGCAGTATTTT CASSMGTDTQYF
NA TRBJ1-1 once TRBV28 TGTGCCAGCAGGAATCCAGTGAACACTGAAGCTTTCTTT CASRNPVNTEAFF
NA TRBJ2-3 NA TRBV11-2 TGTGCCAGCAGCTTAGACCGGGGAACAGATACGCAGTATTTT CASSLDRGTDTQYF
TRBD1 TRBJ1-1 NA TRBV2 TGTGCCAGCACCAGAACAGGGGCCGAGCGTGAAGCTTTCTTT CASTRTGAEREAFF
TRBD2 TRBJ2-1 NA TRBV5-1 TGCGCCAGCAGCTTCTCACTAGCGGAAAATGAGCAGTTCTTC CASSFSLAENEQFF
NA TRBJ2-7 NA TRBV18 TGTGCCAGCTCACCACGCCTCTACGAGCAGTACTTC CASSPRLYEQYF
NA TRBJ2-1 once TRBV27 TGTGCCAGCAGTTTAATCCCCTCCTACAATGAGCAGTTCTTC CASSLIPSYNEQFF
NA TRBJ1-3 NA TRBV5-1 TGCGCCAGCAGCCCTGAAGGTGGAAACACCATATATTTT CASSPEGGNTIYF
NA TRBJ1-2 few TRBV6-5 TGTGCCAGCGGGGACTATGGCTACACCTTC CASGDYGYTF
TRBD1 TRBJ2-2 NA TRBV5-1 TGCGCCAGCAGCTTGGAGGGACAGAGTACCGGGGAGCTGTTTTTT CASSLEGQSTGELFF
TRBD1 TRBJ1-4 NA TRBV30 TGTGCCTTTTCTTCAGGGGGCCGGGGTGAAAAACTGTTTTTT CAFSSGGRGEKLFF
NA TRBJ1-5 once TRBV28 TGTGCCAGCAGTTTTCAGCGGCAGGCCGATCAGCCCCAGCATTTT CASSFQRQADQPQHF
NA TRBJ2-5 once TRBV5-1 TGCGCCAGCAGCTTGGGCAGAGGGGTAGAGACCCAGTACTTC CASSLGRGVETQYF
NA TRBJ2-7 NA TRBV7-9 TGTGCCAGCAGCTCCTCCGAAGTGGTTATGGGCGAGCAGTACTTC CASSSSEVVMGEQYF
TRBD1 TRBJ1-2 NA TRBV5-1 TGCGCCAGCAGCTTGGCCAGCGGGACAGGGGCAATCAGTGGCTACACCTTC CASSLASGTGAISGYTF
NA TRBJ1-6 NA TRBV27 TGTGCCAGCACTCTCCAGTTATTTAATTCACCCCTCCACTTT CASTLQLFNSPLHF
NA TRBJ2-2 NA TRBV30 TGTGCCTGGAGTGTTGGAAGAGCTATTTCCTCCGGGGAGCTGTTTTTT CAWSVGRAISSGELFF
TRBD1 TRBJ1-2 medium-sized TRBV11-3 TGTGCCAGCAGCCTGGAGGGGGCAGGGGGCGCCTGCTATGGCTACACCTTC CASSLEGAGGACYGYTF
NA TRBJ2-1 NA TRBV5-1 TGCGCCAGCAGCTTGATCGGTGAGCAGTTCTTC CASSLIGEQFF
NA TRBJ1-1 NA TRBV5-1 TGCGCCAGCAGCTTGGGGATGAACACTGAAGCTTTCTTT CASSLGMNTEAFF
TRBD2 TRBJ2-3 NA TRBV6-5 TGTGCCAGCAGTGACGGGGGGAACACAGATACGCAGTATTTT CASSDGGNTDTQYF
NA TRBJ2-3 NA TRBV27 TGTGCCAGCAGTTTATTTCCACGTAGCACAGATACGCAGTATTTT CASSLFPRSTDTQYF
NA TRBJ1-5 NA TRBV5-1 TGCGCCAGCAGCTTGGGGGACACAAATCAGCCCCAGCATTTT CASSLGDTNQPQHF
TRBD2 TRBJ2-7 NA TRBV5-5 TGTGCCAGCAGCTCTCCGGGGGGGACCTACGAGCAGTACTTC CASSSPGGTYEQYF
NA TRBJ1-1 NA TRBV19 TGTGCCAGTAGTACCCAGGACTTCCTCACTGAAGCTTTCTTT CASSTQDFLTEAFF
TRBD2 TRBJ2-2 NA TRBV27 TGTGCCAGCAGTTTACTAGCGGGGGTCAATACCGGGGAGCTGTTTTTT CASSLLAGVNTGELFF
TRBD1 TRBJ2-7 NA TRBV6-5 TGTGCCAGCAGCGCCACCGGGACAGGGTACTACGAGCAGTACTTC CASSATGTGYYEQYF
NA TRBJ2-7 once TRBV6-5 TGTGCCAGCAGTAGCCACGGAGGCCCAGGCTACGAGCAGTACTTC CASSSHGGPGYEQYF
NA TRBJ2-1 NA TRBV20-1 TGCAGTGCTAGGCCACAGGGTGAGCAGTTCTTC CSARPQGEQFF
TRBD2 TRBJ2-7 NA TRBV7-9 TGTGCCAGCAGCTTGTCTAGCGGGGGGATCAACGAGCAGTACTTC CASSLSSGGINEQYF
TRBD2 TRBJ2-5 NA TRBV5-1 TGCGCCAGCAGCTTGGGGGCGGGCGGGGGCCAAGAGACCCAGTACTTC CASSLGAGGGQETQYF
TRBD2 TRBJ2-3 NA TRBV5-1 TGCGCCAGCACCCCCGGGAGGTCAACAGATACGCAGTATTTT CASTPGRSTDTQYF
NA TRBJ2-5 NA TRBV5-3 TGTGCCAGAAGCCCTCGGGAGACCCAGTACTTC CARSPRETQYF
NA TRBJ2-2 NA TRBV19 TGTGCCAGTAGTGTCCTTGGAACCGGGGAGCTGTTTTTT CASSVLGTGELFF
NA TRBJ1-6 NA TRBV30 TGTGCCTGGAGTGATGGGGCAAATTCACCCCTCCACTTT CAWSDGANSPLHF